The next 8 T cell receptor beta chains were all read from a single sample in a study of CD8 T cells in ankylosing spondylitis. One entry per CDR3 protein, called by TCRdb with MiXCR from the 5' RACE reads. Of around 150,000 distinct CDR3 sequences listed, roughly an eighth are singletons. The sequenced material came from blood, either unsorted or a sorted T cell fraction (not recorded which). Source of these receptors: a female donor with ankylosing spondylitis or in good health (not recorded which).

The chain links TRBV20-1 to TRBJ2-2, with a possible D match to TRBD1 (6 bases). Deletions cut 0 bases from V and 4 bases from J, with 15 bases between. The CDR3 has 16 residues. Germline V gene lookup returns CDR1 DFQATT and CDR2 SNEGSKA (reference sequence). CDR3 nucleotide sequence: TGCAGTGCTAGAGATGACACAGGGCGGAGCACCGGGGAGCTGTTTTTT. It is translated as CSARDDTGRSTGELFF.

This clonotype was recorded many times. This chain joins TRBV10-3 and TRBJ2-1, with D unresolved. V was cut by 0 bases and J by 15 bases, with 18 bases left in between. The germline CDR1 and CDR2 sequences are ENHRY and SYGVKD. The CDR3 length is 14 residues. The CDR3 nucleotides are TGTGCCATCAGTGAGTCGCCAGCGCAGGCGAGTCTGTTCTTC. This translates into CAISESPAQASLFF.

This clonotype was recorded many times. V is TRBV11-2 and J is TRBJ2-6, with D perhaps matching TRBD1 or TRBD2 (5 bases each). Germline V CDR1 and CDR2: SGHAT, FQNNGV. Deletions cut 1 base from V and 1 base from J, with 17 bases between. The length of the CDR3 is 19 residues. The CDR3 protein is CASSLGRGRVLSGANVLTF. Here the CDR3 DNA reads TGTGCCAGCAGCTTAGGTCGGGGCAGGGTCTTGTCTGGGGCCAACGTCCTGACTTTC.

This clonotype has a count of ten or more. J is TRBJ2-5 and V is TRBV29-1; no clear D gene. Germline lookup yields CDR1 SQVTM and CDR2 ANQGSEA. This CDR3 contains 13 residues. Trimming shortened V by 3 bases and J by 4 bases, and 12 bases separated the two germline ends. CDR3: CSVEMSNGETQYF. For the CDR3, the DNA is TGCAGCGTTGAGATGTCCAATGGAGAGACCCAGTACTTC.

The V gene is TRBV29-1, the J gene TRBJ1-2, with a tentative D call TRBD1 (6 bases). Deletions cut 5 bases from V and 2 bases from J, with 12 bases between. This CDR3 is built from 13 residues. Germline V CDR1 and CDR2: SQVTM, ANQGSEA. The CDR3 loop reads CSVRPTGNYGYTF. CDR3 in DNA: TGCAGCGTTCGGCCTACAGGGAACTATGGCTACACCTTC.

The table lists this clonotype with many counts. This chain uses TRBV6-1 with TRBJ1-5; D possibly corresponds to TRBD1 (6 bases). V was shortened by 8 bases and J by 0 bases, with 20 bases between the two germline ends. This CDR3 contains 17 residues. CDR1 is MNHNS, CDR2 SASEGT, per germline. CDR3 DNA sequence: TGTGCCAGCCTTGTCGCAGGGGCCGGCGCTAGCAATCAGCCCCAGCATTTT. Protein sequence: CASLVAGAGASNQPQHF.

This clonotype was seen a handful of times. The chain couples TRBV19 to TRBJ1-2; unclear D gene. Germline loops: CDR1 LNHDA, CDR2 SQIVND (reference sequence). This CDR3 comprises 13 residues. V was cut by 1 base and J by 3 bases, with 6 bases left in between. In DNA form, the CDR3 reads TGTGCCAGTAGTATAGGACGGTACTATGGCTACACCTTC. Encoded protein: CASSIGRYYGYTF.

This clonotype has ten or more counts. This chain joins TRBV5-1 and TRBJ2-2, with TRBD2 matching 14 bases. In germline, CDR1 is SGHRS, CDR2 YFSETQ. Trimming at V came to 1 base and at J to 2 bases, leaving 7 bases not matched to a gene. There are 19 residues in the CDR3. This chain's CDR3 is CASSLRLAGGPINTGELFF. In DNA, the CDR3 is TGCGCCAGCAGCTTGAGACTAGCGGGAGGGCCTATCAACACCGGGGAGCTGTTTTTT.